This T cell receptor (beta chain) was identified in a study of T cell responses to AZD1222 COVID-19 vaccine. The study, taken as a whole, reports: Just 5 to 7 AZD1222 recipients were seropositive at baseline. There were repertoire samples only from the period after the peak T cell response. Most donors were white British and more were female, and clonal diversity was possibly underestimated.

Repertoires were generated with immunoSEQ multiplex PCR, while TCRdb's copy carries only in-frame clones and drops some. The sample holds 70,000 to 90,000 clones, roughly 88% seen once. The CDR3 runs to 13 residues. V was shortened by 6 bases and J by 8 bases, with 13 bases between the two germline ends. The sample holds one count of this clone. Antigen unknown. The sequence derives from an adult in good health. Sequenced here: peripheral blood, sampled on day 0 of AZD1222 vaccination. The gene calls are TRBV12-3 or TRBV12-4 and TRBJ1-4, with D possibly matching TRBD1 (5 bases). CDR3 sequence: CASSQGDREKLFF. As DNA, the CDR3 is TGTGCCAGCAGCCAGGGTGATCGCGAAAAACTGTTTTTT.